The count of the clone carrying this T cell receptor beta chain is one. The antigen is undetermined. Profiling relied on immunoSEQ multiplex PCR, and the TCRdb table lists in-frame clones only, not all of them. The data contain approximately 530,000 clones, about 96% of them singletons. This specimen belongs to a study of shared clonotypes between healthy human individuals. This CDR3 is 15 amino acids long. Germline lookup yields CDR1 LNHDA and CDR2 SQIVND (reference sequence). Deletions cut 7 bases from V and 10 bases from J, with 23 bases between. Notes on the study in general: Donors were few, which limited the genetic and exposure-history diversity represented. Relative to clonotypes present in all four donors, those not shared had lower generation probabilities.

This TCR was sampled from a woman aged 25 to 39 in good health. The material sequenced was naive CD4+ T cells sorted from blood. Described subset: CD45RA+ positively selected. This chain connects TRBV19 to TRBJ2-1, with D tentatively TRBD2 (5 bases). In nucleotides, the CDR3 is TGTGCCAGTATTCACCTCTTTCCTCAACCGGGGGAGCAGTTCTTC. It codes for CASIHLFPQPGEQFF.